This TCR beta chain was captured by sequencing in a study of T cell changes during pregnancy in multiple sclerosis (dated by TCRdb to 2018 to 2020). With regard to the full study: In women with multiple sclerosis, the researchers looked at how the T cell repertoire shifted as pregnancy progressed.

About this clone itself: Its antigen specificity is not known. The input lacks base qualities; no much larger clone sits a single base away.

The method behind the library was the immunoSEQ multiplex PCR assay. This immuneACCESS table, as held by TCRdb, lists in-frame sequences with V and J called but not all clones. Of the missing ones, under half trace to an unresolved V gene in checked studies; the others have no known cause. The table for this sample lists some 14,000 clones; about 80% of them were counted only once. The ten top clones hold approximately 17% of the sample. The CDR3 holds 15 amino acids from the cysteine to the phenylalanine. Just the 45-base CDR3 DNA is kept, in frame starting at base 1. V is trimmed back by 5 bases and J by 3 bases, and the junction contains 7 bases that no gene match accounts for. From the germline V gene, CDR1 is SGHAT and CDR2 is FQNNGV.

The material sequenced was CD8+ T cells from peripheral blood mononuclear cells, taken after pregnancy. This sequence uses TRBV11-2 and TRBJ2-7, and TRBD2 matches 10 of the central bases. This receptor was obtained from a female donor in good health, enrolled as a control in a pregnancy study. The CDR3 reads CASSQGPSGGYEQYF. The nucleotide sequence reads TGTGCCAGCAGCCAGGGGCCTAGCGGGGGCTACGAGCAGTACTTC.